This T cell receptor beta chain was documented in a study of blood T cell repertoires in COVID-19. Study context: COVID-19 samples from acute and convalescent phases originated in the United States, Italy and Spain.

The CDR3 contains 14 residues. V dropped 5 bases and J dropped 6; count of bases not matched to a gene: 9. Germline V lookup: CDR1 SGHVS, CDR2 FNYEAQ. Assay: immunoSEQ multiplex PCR; the TCRdb copy retains only in-frame clones and omits some. The profile covers almost 55,000 clones, with approximately 88% appearing a single time and approximately 3.5% taken by the ten largest. Material: peripheral blood. This clonotype was obtained from a human donor in a cohort sampled during active COVID-19. V usage is TRBV7-6 and J usage is TRBJ2-7; the match to TRBD2 covers 8 bases. In DNA form, the CDR3 reads TGTGCCAGCAGCCGGGAGGGCTTACCCTCCGAGCAGTACTTC. This encodes CASSREGLPSEQYF.